This T cell receptor (beta chain) came from a study of response to subunit inactivated influenza vaccine. General study results and limits: Each seasonal influenza vaccination, the authors suggested, recruits few new T cells.

TCRdb redid the calling of the RT-PCR reads with MiXCR, one entry per CDR3 protein. The profile shows 400,000 to 550,000 distinct CDR3 sequences, about 25% of them singletons. From germline, CDR1 is SGHAT and CDR2 FQNNGV. CDR3 length: 17 residues. With 5 bases removed from V and 0 bases from J, the gap between germline ends came to 18 bases. Comment on this clonotype: What it binds is unknown.

The chain employs TRBV11-2 and TRBJ2-3, with D tentatively TRBD2 (5 bases). This clonotype was obtained from a man aged 50 to 59 who received an inactivated influenza vaccine. Sequenced material: CD4+ T cells sorted from PBMCs, taken around 5 days after vaccination. DNA for the CDR3: TGTGCCAGCAGCCCTTTTTTGTCGGGGTCAAGCACAGATACGCAGTATTTT. Its translation: CASSPFLSGSSTDTQYF.